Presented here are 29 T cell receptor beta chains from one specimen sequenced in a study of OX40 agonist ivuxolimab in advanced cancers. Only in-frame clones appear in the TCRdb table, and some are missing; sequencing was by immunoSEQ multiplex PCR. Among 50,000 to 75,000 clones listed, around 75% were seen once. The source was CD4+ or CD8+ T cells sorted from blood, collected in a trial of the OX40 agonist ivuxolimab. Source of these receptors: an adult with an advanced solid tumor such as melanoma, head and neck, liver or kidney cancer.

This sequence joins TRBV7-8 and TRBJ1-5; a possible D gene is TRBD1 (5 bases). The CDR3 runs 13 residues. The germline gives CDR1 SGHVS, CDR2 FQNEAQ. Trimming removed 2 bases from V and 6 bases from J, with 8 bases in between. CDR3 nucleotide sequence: TGTGCCAGCAGCTTAACTCAGGGTCAGCCCCAGCATTTT. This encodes CASSLTQGQPQHF. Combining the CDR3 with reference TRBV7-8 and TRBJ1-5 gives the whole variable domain GAGVSQSPRYKVAKRGQDVALRCDPISGHVSLFWYQQALGQGPEFLTYFQNEAQLDKSGLPSDRFFAERPEGSVSTLKIQRTQQEDSAVYLCASSLTQGQPQHFGDGTRLSIL.

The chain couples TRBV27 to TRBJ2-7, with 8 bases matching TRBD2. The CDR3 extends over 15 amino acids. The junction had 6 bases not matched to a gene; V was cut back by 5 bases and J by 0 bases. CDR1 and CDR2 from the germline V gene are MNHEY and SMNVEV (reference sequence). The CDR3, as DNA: TGTGCCAGCAGTCCTCTAGCGGGCTTCTCCTACGAGCAGTACTTC. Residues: CASSPLAGFSYEQYF.

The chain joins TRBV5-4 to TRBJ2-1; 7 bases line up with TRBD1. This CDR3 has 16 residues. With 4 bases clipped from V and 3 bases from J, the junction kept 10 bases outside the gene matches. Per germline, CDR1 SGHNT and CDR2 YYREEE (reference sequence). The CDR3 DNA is TGTGCCAGCAGCGCCAAAAGGGACAGAAACTACAATGAGCAGTTCTTC. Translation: CASSAKRDRNYNEQFF.

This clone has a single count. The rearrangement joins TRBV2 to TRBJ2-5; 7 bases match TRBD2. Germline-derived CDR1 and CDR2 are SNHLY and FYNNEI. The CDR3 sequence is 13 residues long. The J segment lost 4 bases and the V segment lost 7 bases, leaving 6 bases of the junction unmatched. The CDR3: CASNGDYLETQYF. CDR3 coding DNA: TGTGCCAGCAACGGGGACTATTTAGAGACCCAGTACTTC.

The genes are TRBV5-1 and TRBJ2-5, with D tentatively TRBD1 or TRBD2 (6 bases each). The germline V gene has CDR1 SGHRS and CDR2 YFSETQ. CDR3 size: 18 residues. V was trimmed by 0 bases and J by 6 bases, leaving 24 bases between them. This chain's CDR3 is CASSLAIGGTQMGKTQYF. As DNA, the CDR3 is TGCGCCAGCAGCTTGGCAATAGGGGGGACACAAATGGGAAAGACCCAGTACTTC.

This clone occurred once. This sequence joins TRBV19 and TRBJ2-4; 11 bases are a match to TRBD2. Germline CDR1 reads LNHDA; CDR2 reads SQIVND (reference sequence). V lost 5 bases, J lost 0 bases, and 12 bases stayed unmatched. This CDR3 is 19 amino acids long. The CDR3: CASSPSLAGVALAKNIQYF. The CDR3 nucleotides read TGTGCCAGTAGTCCCTCACTAGCGGGAGTCGCGCTAGCCAAAAACATTCAGTACTTC.

The DNA for the CDR3 is TGTGCCAGCAGCTTAGGCCACATGTCTAGCGGGAAGTTCTCAGATACGCAGTATTTT. Translation gives CASSLGHMSSGKFSDTQYF. This rearrangement joins TRBV13 to TRBJ2-3; 9 bases are shared with TRBD2. Germline V CDR1 and CDR2: PRHDT, FYEKMQ (reference sequence). CDR3 length: 19 amino acids. With V trimmed by 0 bases and J by 4 bases, 14 bases remained unmatched.

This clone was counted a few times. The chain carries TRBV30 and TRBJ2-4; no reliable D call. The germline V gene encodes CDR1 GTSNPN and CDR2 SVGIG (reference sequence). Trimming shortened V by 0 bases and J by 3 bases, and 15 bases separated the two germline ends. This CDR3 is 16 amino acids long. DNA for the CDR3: TGTGCCTGGAGTGTACGATCGGTAGCCGGCAAAAACATTCAGTACTTC. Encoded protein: CAWSVRSVAGKNIQYF.

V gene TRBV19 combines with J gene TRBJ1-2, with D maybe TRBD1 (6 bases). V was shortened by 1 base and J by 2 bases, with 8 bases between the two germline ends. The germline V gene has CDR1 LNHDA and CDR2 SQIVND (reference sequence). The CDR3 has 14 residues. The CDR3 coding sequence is TGTGCCAGTAGTATAGGGCAGGGGAACTATGGCTACACCTTC. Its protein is CASSIGQGNYGYTF.

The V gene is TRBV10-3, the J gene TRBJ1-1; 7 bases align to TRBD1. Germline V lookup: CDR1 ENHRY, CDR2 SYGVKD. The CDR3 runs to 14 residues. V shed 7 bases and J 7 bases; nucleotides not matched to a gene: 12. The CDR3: CAIKTGSQGSEAFF. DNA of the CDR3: TGTGCCATCAAGACAGGGAGTCAAGGGAGTGAAGCTTTCTTT.

The CDR3 reads CASSLGATGIDGYTF. The DNA for the CDR3 is TGTGCCAGCAGCTTGGGGGCGACAGGGATTGATGGCTACACCTTC. The chain carries TRBV5-5 and TRBJ1-2; 7 bases agree with TRBD1. The V segment lost 0 bases and the J segment 6 bases; nucleotides outside the gene matches: 8. The CDR3 spans 15 residues. CDR1 is SGHKS, CDR2 YYEKEE, per germline (reference sequence).

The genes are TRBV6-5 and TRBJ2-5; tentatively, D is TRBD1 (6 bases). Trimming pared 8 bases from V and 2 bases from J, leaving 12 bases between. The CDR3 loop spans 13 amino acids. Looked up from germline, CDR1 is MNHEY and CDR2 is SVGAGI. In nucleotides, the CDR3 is TGTGCCAGCTCACGGGACACACAAGAGACCCAGTACTTC. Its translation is CASSRDTQETQYF.

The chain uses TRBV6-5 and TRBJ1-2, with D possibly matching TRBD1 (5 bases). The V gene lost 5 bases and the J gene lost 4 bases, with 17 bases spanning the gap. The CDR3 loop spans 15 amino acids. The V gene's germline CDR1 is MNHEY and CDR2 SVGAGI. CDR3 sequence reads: CASSPWGVLGYGYTF. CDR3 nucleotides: TGTGCCAGCAGTCCTTGGGGGGTCCTGGGCTATGGCTACACCTTC.

In DNA, the CDR3 is TGTGCCAGCAGCGTAGTGAGAGGGGGCAAGGCAAGCTCTGGGGCCAACGTCCTGACTTTC. Protein: CASSVVRGGKASSGANVLTF. The chain joins TRBV9 to TRBJ2-6; 7 positions match TRBD1. CDR3 size: 20 residues. Looked up from germline, CDR1 is SGDLS and CDR2 is YYNGEE. The V and J ends lost 0 bases and 0 bases, in that order; junction bases with no gene match: 12. The variable domain in full, completed from reference TRBV9 and TRBJ2-6, reads DSGVTQTPKHLITATGQRVTLRCSPRSGDLSVYWYQQSLDQGLQFLIQYYNGEERAKGNILERFSAQQFPDLHSELNLSSLELGDSALYFCASSVVRGGKASSGANVLTFGAGSRLTVL.

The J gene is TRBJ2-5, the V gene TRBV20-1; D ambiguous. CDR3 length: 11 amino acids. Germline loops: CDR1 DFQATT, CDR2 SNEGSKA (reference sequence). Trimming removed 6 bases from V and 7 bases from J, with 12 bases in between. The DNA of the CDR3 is TGCAGTGCCGGCGATCCAGGGACCCAGTACTTC. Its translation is CSAGDPGTQYF.

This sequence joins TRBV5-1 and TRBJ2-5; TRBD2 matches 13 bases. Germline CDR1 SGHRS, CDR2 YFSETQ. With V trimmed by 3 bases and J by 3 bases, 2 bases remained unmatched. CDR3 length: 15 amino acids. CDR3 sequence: CASSSGLAGEETQYF. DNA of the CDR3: TGCGCCAGCAGCTCTGGACTAGCGGGGGAAGAGACCCAGTACTTC.

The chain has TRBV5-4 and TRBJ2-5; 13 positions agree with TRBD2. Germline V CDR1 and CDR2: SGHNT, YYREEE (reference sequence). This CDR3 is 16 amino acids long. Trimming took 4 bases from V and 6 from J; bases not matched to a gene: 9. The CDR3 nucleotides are TGTGCCAGCAGCAAAGGGACTAGCGGGGAGGGTCAGACCCAGTACTTC. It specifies CASSKGTSGEGQTQYF.

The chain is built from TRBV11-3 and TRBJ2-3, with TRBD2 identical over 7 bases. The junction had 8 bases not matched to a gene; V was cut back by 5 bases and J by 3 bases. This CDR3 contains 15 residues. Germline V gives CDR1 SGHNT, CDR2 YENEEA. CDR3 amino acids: CASSPSDGRTDTQYF. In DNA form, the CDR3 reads TGTGCCAGCAGCCCTTCGGACGGGAGGACAGATACGCAGTATTTT.

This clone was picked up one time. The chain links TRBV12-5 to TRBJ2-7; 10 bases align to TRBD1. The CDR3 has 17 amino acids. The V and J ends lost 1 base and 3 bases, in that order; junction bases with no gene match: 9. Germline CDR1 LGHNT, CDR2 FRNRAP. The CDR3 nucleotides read TGTGCTAGTGGTTTGGCAACGACAGGGGGCCTGTTCTACGAGCAGTACTTC. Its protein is CASGLATTGGLFYEQYF.

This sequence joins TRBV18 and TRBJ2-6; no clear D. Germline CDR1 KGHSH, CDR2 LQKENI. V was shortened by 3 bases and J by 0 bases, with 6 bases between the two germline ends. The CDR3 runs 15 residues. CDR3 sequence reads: CASSPQNSGANVLTF. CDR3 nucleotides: TGTGCCAGCTCACCCCAGAACTCTGGGGCCAACGTCCTGACTTTC.

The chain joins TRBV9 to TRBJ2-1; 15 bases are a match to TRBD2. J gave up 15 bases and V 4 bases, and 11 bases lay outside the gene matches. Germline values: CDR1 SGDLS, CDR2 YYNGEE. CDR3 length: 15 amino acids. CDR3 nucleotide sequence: TGTGCCAGCAGCCCCAACTCGGGACTAGCGGGGGGATCGTTCTTC. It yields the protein CASSPNSGLAGGSFF.

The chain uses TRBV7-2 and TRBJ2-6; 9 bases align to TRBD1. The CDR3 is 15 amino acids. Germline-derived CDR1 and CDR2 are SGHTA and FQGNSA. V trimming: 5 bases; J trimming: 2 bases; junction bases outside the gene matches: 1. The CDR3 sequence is CASSRTGAGANVLTF. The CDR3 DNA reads TGTGCCAGCAGCCGGACAGGGGCTGGGGCCAACGTCCTGACTTTC.

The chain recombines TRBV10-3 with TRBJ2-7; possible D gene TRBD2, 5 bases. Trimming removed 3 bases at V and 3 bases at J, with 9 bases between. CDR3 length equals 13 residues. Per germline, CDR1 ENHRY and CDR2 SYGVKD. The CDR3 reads CAISDGEGYEQYF. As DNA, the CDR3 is TGTGCCATCAGTGACGGCGAGGGCTACGAGCAGTACTTC.

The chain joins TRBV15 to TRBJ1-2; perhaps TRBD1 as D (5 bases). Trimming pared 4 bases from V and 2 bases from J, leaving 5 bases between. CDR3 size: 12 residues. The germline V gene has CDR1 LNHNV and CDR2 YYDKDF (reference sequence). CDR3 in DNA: TGTGCCACCAGCAAGGGGAACTATGGCTACACCTTC. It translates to CATSKGNYGYTF.

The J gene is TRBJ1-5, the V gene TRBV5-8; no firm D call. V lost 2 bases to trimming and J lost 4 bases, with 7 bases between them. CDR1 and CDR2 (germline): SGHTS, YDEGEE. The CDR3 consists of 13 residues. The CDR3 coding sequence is TGTGCCAGCAGCTTCAGCGTGAATCAGCCCCAGCATTTT. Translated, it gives CASSFSVNQPQHF.

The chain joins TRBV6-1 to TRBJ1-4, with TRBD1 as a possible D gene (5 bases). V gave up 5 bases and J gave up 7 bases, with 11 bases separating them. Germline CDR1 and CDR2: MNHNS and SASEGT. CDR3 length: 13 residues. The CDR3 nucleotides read TGTGCCAGCAGTCGGGGGGTTCTTGAAAAACTGTTTTTT. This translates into CASSRGVLEKLFF.

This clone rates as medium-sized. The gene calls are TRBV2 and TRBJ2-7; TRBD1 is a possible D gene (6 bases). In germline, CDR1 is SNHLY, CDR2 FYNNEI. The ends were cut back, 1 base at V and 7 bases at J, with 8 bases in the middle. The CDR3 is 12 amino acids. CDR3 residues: CASSEVGGEQYF. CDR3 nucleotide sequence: TGTGCCAGCAGTGAAGTAGGGGGTGAGCAGTACTTC.

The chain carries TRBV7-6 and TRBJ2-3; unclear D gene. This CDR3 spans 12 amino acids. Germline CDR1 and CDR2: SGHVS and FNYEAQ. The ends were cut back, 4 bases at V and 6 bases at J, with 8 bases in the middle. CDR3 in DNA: TGTGCCAGCAGCTCCCAGTGGGATACGCAGTATTTT. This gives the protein CASSSQWDTQYF.

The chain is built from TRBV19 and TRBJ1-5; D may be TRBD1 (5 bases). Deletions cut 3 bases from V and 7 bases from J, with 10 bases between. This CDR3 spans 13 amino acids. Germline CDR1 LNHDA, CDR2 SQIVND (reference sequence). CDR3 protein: CASSINQGQPQHF. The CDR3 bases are TGTGCCAGTAGTATTAATCAGGGACAGCCCCAGCATTTT.